The 18 T cell receptor beta chains in this list originate from one sample, sequenced in a study of T cell responses to AZD1222 COVID-19 vaccine. Measured with immunoSEQ multiplex PCR; TCRdb has only the in-frame clones, and not every one. The table has about 130,000 clones, about 93% seen once; the top ten hold approximately 6.5%. The sample consisted of peripheral blood, taken 28 days after the second AZD1222 dose. These receptors all come from an adult who received the AZD1222 COVID-19 vaccine.

The chain recombines TRBV7-9 with TRBJ1-1; TRBD1 matches 10 bases. Germline trimming cut 4 bases from V and 7 bases from J; bases unmatched to any gene: 6. The CDR3 contains 14 residues. Germline V gene data show CDR1 as SEHNR and CDR2 as FQNEAQ (reference sequence). DNA of the CDR3: TGTGCCAGCAGCTCCACGGGGACAGGGGTTGAAGCTTTCTTT. Protein sequence: CASSSTGTGVEAFF. Based on the CDR3 plus reference TRBV7-9 and TRBJ1-1, the full variable domain is DTGVSQNPRHKITKRGQNVTFRCDPISEHNRLYWYRQTLGQGPEFLTYFQNEAQLEKSRLLSDRFSAERPKGSFSTLEIQRTEQGDSAMYLCASSSTGTGVEAFFGQGTRLTVV.

The chain couples TRBV30 to TRBJ2-2; D is undetermined. Trimming stripped 5 bases from V and 6 bases from J, with 10 bases between. The V gene's germline CDR1 is GTSNPN and CDR2 SVGIG (reference sequence). CDR3 length equals 12 residues. CDR3 in DNA: TGTGCCTGGTGGGGTTGGGCCGGGGAGCTGTTTTTT. It translates to CAWWGWAGELFF.

The chain uses TRBV7-3 and TRBJ2-7; D is perhaps TRBD1 or TRBD2 (5 bases each). Germline V lookup: CDR1 SGHTA, CDR2 FQGTGA. The CDR3 loop spans 17 amino acids. The V gene lost 1 base and the J gene lost 2 bases, with 18 bases spanning the gap. In nucleotides, the CDR3 is TGTGCCAGCAGCTTAAGGGGTGGGACCGTTCCCCCCTACGAGCAGTACTTC. Protein: CASSLRGGTVPPYEQYF.

V and J are TRBV4-3 and TRBJ2-2; D is unresolved. Germline V gene lookup returns CDR1 LGHNA and CDR2 YSLEER. The CDR3 length is 16 residues. V dropped 1 base and J dropped 1 base, with 10 bases sitting between them. DNA for the CDR3: TGCGCCAGCAGCCAAGGGCAGGTACAGAACACCGGGGAGCTGTTTTTT. It is translated as CASSQGQVQNTGELFF.

The V gene is TRBV11-3, the J gene TRBJ2-7; perhaps TRBD2 as D (6 bases). V lost 5 bases and J lost 3, with 14 bases in between. The CDR3 length is 14 residues. Germline loops: CDR1 SGHNT, CDR2 YENEEA. The CDR3, as DNA: TGTGCCAGCAGCCCCCGGACGGGGGACTACGAGCAGTACTTC. Amino acid sequence: CASSPRTGDYEQYF.

The genes are TRBV2 and TRBJ1-6; D not resolved. There are 16 residues in the CDR3. Germline V gene sequence: CDR1 SNHLY, CDR2 FYNNEI. V dropped 6 bases and J dropped 0 bases, with 12 bases sitting between them. The CDR3 nucleotides are TGTGCCAGCAGCAAAACTGAGAGCTCCTATAATTCACCCCTCCACTTT. Its protein product is CASSKTESSYNSPLHF.

V gene TRBV6-5 combines with J gene TRBJ1-1; D is ambiguous. The germline V gene encodes CDR1 MNHEY and CDR2 SVGAGI. This CDR3 region has 12 residues. The V gene lost 6 bases and the J gene lost 1 base, with 6 bases spanning the gap. The chain's CDR3 is CASRFENTEAFF. CDR3 bases: TGTGCCAGCAGGTTTGAGAACACTGAAGCTTTCTTT.

The rearrangement joins TRBV19 to TRBJ1-4; the D is unclear. V was clipped by 11 bases and J by 7 bases, with 17 bases between them. The CDR3 extends over 13 amino acids. Germline V gives CDR1 LNHDA, CDR2 SQIVND (reference sequence). The CDR3 sequence is CAVQDGGREKLFF. The CDR3 coding sequence is TGTGCCGTCCAGGACGGAGGCCGTGAAAAACTGTTTTTT. The variable domain in full, with the rest retrieved from reference TRBV19 and TRBJ1-4, is DGGITQSPKYLFRKEGQNVTLSCEQNLNHDAMYWYRQDPGQGLRLIYYSQIVNDFQKGDIAEGYSVSREKKESFPLTVTSAQKNPTAFYLCAVQDGGREKLFFGSGTQLSVL.

V usage is TRBV7-2 and J usage is TRBJ2-5; the D call may be TRBD1 or TRBD2 (5 bases each). Germline V lookup: CDR1 SGHTA, CDR2 FQGNSA. The V end lost 5 bases, the J end lost 1 base, and 8 bases lay between the germline ends. This CDR3 is 13 amino acids long. CDR3 in amino acids: CASSPGTQETQYF. CDR3 nucleotides: TGTGCCAGCAGCCCCGGGACCCAAGAGACCCAGTACTTC.

This clone has a handful of counts. This rearrangement joins TRBV21-1 to TRBJ1-5; TRBD1, the D gene given by the table, was not confirmed from the DNA. TRBV21-1 has pseudogene status. The CDR3 contains 12 residues. The CDR3, as DNA: TGTGCCAGGACAGGGAGCAATCAGCCCCAGCATTTT. Translation gives CARTGSNQPQHF.

V gene TRBV6-5 combines with J gene TRBJ2-5, with D perhaps assigned TRBD1 or TRBD2 (6 bases each). Germline-derived CDR1 and CDR2 are MNHEY and SVGAGI. The CDR3 consists of 14 residues. V lost 5 bases, J lost 2 bases, and 12 bases lay in between. This chain's CDR3 is CASSPWGAQETQYF. DNA of the CDR3: TGTGCCAGCAGTCCCTGGGGGGCACAAGAGACCCAGTACTTC.

V gene TRBV30 combines with J gene TRBJ1-1, with D unresolved. CDR1 and CDR2 (germline): GTSNPN, SVGIG (reference sequence). With 5 bases removed from V and 1 base from J, the gap between germline ends came to 14 bases. This CDR3 region has 14 residues. For the CDR3, the DNA is TGTGCCTGGCGGTTTATCAATGGGAACACTGAAGCTTTCTTT. It codes for CAWRFINGNTEAFF. The full variable domain, with the rest looked up from reference TRBV30 and TRBJ1-1, is SQTIHQWPATLVQPVGSPLSLECTVEGTSNPNLYWYRQAAGRGLQLLFYSVGIGQISSEVPQNLSASRPQDRQFILSSKKLLLSDSGFYLCAWRFINGNTEAFFGQGTRLTVV.

The chain links TRBV11-2 to TRBJ2-1; 10 bases fit TRBD2. The CDR3 consists of 15 residues. V lost 8 bases and J lost 1; bases outside the gene matches: 5. In germline, CDR1 is SGHAT, CDR2 FQNNGV. The CDR3 protein is CASALTSGSYNEQFF. The CDR3 nucleotides are TGTGCCAGCGCCCTGACTAGCGGGTCCTACAATGAGCAGTTCTTC.

The rearrangement links TRBV11-2 to TRBJ1-1; TRBD1 matches 9 bases. The CDR3 is made up of 14 amino acids. Germline V lookup: CDR1 SGHAT, CDR2 FQNNGV. V was clipped by 4 bases and J by 5 bases; unmatched bases: 5. The DNA for the CDR3 is TGTGCCAGCAGCTCCCGTGGGACAGGGACTGAAGCTTTCTTT. Its translation is CASSSRGTGTEAFF.

V is TRBV6-5 and J is TRBJ1-6; D not certain. The CDR3 contains 13 residues. Germline CDR1 is MNHEY and CDR2 is SVGAGI. Trimming pared 2 bases from V and 7 bases from J, leaving 6 bases between. The DNA of the CDR3 is TGTGCCAGCAGTTACGGGGAGAATTCACCCCTCCACTTT. Its protein is CASSYGENSPLHF.

This chain uses TRBV7-6 with TRBJ2-1; 10 bases are shared with TRBD1. The CDR3 loop spans 16 amino acids. Germline V lookup: CDR1 SGHVS, CDR2 FNYEAQ. V lost 1 base to trimming and J lost 8 bases; unmatched junction nucleotides: 8. The CDR3 coding sequence is TGTGCCAGCAGCTTAGTTGGGGACAGGGGCAGAGATGAGCAGTTCTTC. It translates to CASSLVGDRGRDEQFF.

The J gene is TRBJ1-2, the V gene TRBV14, with no clear D. The germline V and J ends were trimmed by 0 bases and 4 bases, with 18 bases remaining between them. Germline lookup yields CDR1 SGHDN and CDR2 FVKESK. This CDR3 region has 17 residues. CDR3 amino acids: CASSQEVFAGGSYGYTF. The DNA of the CDR3 is TGTGCCAGCAGCCAAGAAGTTTTTGCAGGAGGTAGCTATGGCTACACCTTC.

CDR3 nucleotides: TGCGCCAGCAGCCACCCTCCGGACGGAACCTACGAGCAGTACTTC. The encoded protein is CASSHPPDGTYEQYF. The chain couples TRBV4-1 to TRBJ2-7, with D unresolved. The CDR3 is 15 amino acids. Germline CDR1 reads MGHRA; CDR2 reads YSYEKL. The V end was cut by 3 bases, the J end by 2 bases, with 14 bases between.